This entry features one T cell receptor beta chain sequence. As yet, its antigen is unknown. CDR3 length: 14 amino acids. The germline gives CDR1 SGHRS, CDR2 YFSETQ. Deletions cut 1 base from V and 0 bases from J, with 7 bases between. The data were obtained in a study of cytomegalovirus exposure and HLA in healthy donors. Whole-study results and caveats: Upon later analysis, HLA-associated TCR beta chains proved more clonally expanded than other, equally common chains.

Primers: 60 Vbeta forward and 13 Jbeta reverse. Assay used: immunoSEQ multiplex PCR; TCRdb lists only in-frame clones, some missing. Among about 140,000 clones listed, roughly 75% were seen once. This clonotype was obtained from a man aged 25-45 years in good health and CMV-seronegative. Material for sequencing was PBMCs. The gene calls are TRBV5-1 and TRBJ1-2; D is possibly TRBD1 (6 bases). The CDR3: CASSLTGSNYGYTF. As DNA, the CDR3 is TGCGCCAGCAGCTTGACAGGGTCTAACTATGGCTACACCTTC.